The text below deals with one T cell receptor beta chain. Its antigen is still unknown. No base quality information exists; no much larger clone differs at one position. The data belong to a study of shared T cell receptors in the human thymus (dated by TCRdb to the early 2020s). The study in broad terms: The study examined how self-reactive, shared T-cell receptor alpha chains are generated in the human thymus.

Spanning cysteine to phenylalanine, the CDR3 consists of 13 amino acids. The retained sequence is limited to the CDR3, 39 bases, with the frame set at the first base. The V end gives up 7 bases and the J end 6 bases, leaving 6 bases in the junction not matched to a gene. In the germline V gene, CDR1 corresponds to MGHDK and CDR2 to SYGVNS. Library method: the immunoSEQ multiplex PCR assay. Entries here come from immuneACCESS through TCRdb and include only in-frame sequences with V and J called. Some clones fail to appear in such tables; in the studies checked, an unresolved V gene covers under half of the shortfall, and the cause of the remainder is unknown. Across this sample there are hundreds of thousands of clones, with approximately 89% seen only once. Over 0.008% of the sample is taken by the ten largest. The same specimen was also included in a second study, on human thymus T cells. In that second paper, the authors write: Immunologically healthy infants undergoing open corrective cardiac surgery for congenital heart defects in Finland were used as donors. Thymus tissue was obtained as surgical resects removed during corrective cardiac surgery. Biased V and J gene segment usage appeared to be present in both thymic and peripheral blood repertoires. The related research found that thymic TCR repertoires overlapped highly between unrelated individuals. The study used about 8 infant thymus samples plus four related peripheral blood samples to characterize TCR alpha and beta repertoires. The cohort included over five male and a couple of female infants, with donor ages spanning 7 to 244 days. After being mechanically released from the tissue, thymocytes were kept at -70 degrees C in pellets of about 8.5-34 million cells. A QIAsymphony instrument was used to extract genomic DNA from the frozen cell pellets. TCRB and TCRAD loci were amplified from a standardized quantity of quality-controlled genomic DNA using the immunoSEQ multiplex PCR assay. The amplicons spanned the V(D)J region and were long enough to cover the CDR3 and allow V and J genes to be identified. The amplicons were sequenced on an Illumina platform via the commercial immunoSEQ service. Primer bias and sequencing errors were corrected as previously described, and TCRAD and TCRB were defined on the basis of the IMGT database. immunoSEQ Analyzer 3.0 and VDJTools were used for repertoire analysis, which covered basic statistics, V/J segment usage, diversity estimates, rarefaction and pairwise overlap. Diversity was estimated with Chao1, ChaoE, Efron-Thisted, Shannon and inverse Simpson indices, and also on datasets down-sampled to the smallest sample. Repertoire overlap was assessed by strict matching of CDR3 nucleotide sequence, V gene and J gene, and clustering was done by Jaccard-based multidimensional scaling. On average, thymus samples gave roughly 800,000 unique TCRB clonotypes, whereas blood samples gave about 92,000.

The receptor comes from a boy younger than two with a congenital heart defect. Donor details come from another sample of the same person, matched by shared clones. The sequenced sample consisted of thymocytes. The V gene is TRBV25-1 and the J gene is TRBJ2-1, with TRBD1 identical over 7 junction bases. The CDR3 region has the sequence CASNSTGVNEQFF. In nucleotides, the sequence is TGTGCCAGCAATAGTACAGGGGTCAATGAGCAGTTCTTC.